This T cell receptor beta chain was profiled in a study of tumor-infiltrating lymphocytes in primary liver carcinoma. Overall study: Recorded tumor stage was T1-T3 N0M0, with diameters of about 4.2 to 10 cm. Study findings and constraints: Compared with tumor region pairs, tumor-adjacent and tumor-blood pairs overlapped less. Significantly larger top-250-clone fractions were found in tumors than in blood (p = 0.039). Without sorting, CD4+ versus CD8+ T cell repertoires were not compared.

Blood RNA came from unsorted whole blood; germline DNA was also extracted. CDR1 SGHAT and CDR2 FQNNGV come from the germline V gene. The CDR3 has 14 amino acids. Synthesis of TCR beta cDNA was carried out from 500 ng total RNA with a constant-region primer. Slightly modified ARM-PCR, run as three nested multiplex PCR rounds, produced the TCR beta libraries. TRBV1-TRBV30 forward primers paired with a C-beta reverse primer were used in the first two PCR rounds, which ran approximately 11 cycles each. TCRdb itself ran the multiplex PCR reads through MiXCR, one entry per CDR3 protein. The profile covers some 320,000 distinct CDR3 sequences, with less than 75% appearing a single time and 9% taken by the ten largest. Regarding this clonotype: Its target is not known. At one of its ends the junction is not consistent with the germline gene, which may arise from a read error.

V is TRBV11-2 and J is TRBJ1-3, with unresolved D. The TCR sequence derives from a man in his forties with primary liver carcinoma and hepatitis B virus infection. Sequences were obtained from peripheral blood. CDR3 nucleotides: TGTGTCAGCAGCTTATTAGACTTTGGAAACACCATATATTTT. Encoded protein: CVSSLLDFGNTIYF.